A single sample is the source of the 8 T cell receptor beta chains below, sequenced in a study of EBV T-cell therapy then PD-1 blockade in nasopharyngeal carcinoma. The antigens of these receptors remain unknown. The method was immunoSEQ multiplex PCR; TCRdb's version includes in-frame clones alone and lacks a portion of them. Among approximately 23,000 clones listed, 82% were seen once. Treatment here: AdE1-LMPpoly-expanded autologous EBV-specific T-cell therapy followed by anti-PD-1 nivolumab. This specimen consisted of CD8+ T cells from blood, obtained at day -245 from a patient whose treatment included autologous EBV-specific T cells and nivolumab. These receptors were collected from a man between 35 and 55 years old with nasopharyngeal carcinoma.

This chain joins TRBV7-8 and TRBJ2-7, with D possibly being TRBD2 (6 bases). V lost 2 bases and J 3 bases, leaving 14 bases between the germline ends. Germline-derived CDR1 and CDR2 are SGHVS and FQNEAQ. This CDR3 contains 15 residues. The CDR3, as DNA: TGTGCCAGCAGCTTACCGGGGAGGCGATTCTACGAGCAGTACTTC. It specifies CASSLPGRRFYEQYF.

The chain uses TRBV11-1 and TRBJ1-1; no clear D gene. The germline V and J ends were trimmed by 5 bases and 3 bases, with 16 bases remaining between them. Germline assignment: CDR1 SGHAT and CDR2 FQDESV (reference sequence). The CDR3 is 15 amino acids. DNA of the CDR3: TGTGCCAGCAGCCCATGGGAGGACCGAGACACTGAAGCTTTCTTT. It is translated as CASSPWEDRDTEAFF.

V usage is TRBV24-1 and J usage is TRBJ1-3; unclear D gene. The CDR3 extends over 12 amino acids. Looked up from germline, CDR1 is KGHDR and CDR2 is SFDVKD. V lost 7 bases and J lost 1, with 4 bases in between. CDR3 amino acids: CATSESGNTIYF. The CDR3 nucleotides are TGTGCCACCAGCGAATCTGGAAACACCATATATTTT.

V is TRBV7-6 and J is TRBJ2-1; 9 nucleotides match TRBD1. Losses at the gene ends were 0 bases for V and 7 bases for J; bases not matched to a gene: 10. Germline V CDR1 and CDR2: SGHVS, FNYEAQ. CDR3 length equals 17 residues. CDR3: CASSLARRDRAGNEQFF. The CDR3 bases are TGTGCCAGCAGCTTAGCCCGCCGGGACAGGGCCGGGAATGAGCAGTTCTTC. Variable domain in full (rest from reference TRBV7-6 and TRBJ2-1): GAGVSQSPRYKVTKRGQDVALRCDPISGHVSLYWYRQALGQGPEFLTYFNYEAQQDKSGLPNDRFSAERPEGSISTLTIQRTEQRDSAMYRCASSLARRDRAGNEQFFGPGTRLTVL.

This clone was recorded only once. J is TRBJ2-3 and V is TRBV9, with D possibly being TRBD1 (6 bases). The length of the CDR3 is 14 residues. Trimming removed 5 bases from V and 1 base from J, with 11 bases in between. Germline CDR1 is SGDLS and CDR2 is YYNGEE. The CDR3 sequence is CASRRGSGTDTQYF. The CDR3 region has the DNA TGTGCCAGCAGAAGGGGGTCTGGCACAGATACGCAGTATTTT.

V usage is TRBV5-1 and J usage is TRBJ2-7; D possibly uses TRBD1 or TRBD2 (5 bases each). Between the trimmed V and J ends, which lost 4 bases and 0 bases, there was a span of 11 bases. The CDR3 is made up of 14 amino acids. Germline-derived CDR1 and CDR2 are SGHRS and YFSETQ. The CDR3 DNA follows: TGCGCCAGCAGCGGGGACGGGACCTCCTACGAGCAGTACTTC. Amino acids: CASSGDGTSYEQYF.

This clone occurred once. CDR3 coding DNA: TGCGCCAGCAGCCACCCCACACCCGGAGCAGGACTAGCCAACAATGAGCAGTTCTTC. Its translation: CASSHPTPGAGLANNEQFF. The rearrangement joins TRBV5-1 to TRBJ2-1, with TRBD2 identical over 8 bases. V shed 4 bases and J 5 bases; nucleotides not matched to a gene: 20. This CDR3 is 19 amino acids long. Per germline, CDR1 SGHRS and CDR2 YFSETQ. The full variable domain, completed using reference TRBV5-1 and TRBJ2-1, is KAGVTQTPRYLIKTRGQQVTLSCSPISGHRSVSWYQQTPGQGLQFLFEYFSETQRNKGNFPGRFSGRQFSNSRSEMNVSTLELGDSALYLCASSHPTPGAGLANNEQFFGPGTRLTVL.

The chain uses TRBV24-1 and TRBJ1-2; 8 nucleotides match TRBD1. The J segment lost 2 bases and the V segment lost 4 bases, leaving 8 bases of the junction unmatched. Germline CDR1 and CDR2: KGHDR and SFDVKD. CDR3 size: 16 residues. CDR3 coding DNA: TGTGCCACCAGTGAGGGGGGCCGGGACAGGAACTATGGCTACACCTTC. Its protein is CATSEGGRDRNYGYTF.